These 27 T cell receptor beta chains originate from one sample sequenced in a study of blood T cells in healthy people across ages. Using a J-beta primer mix together with a sample-barcoded 5' primer, a second PCR was run for roughly 7 to 11 cycles. TCRdb independently ran MiXCR on the 5' RACE reads; one entry per CDR3 protein. The sample carries hundreds of thousands of distinct CDR3 sequences, approximately 59% recorded once. Sequenced input: blood. The origin of the receptors is a man in his 60s in good health.

The J gene is TRBJ2-5, the V gene TRBV6-6; D possibly uses TRBD1 or TRBD2 (5 bases each). The end of the DNA fits TRBJ2-7 better, so the J call may be wrong. Germline values: CDR1 MNHNY, CDR2 SVGAGI (reference sequence). This CDR3 has 14 residues. The CDR3 loop is CASSYGGSTYEQYF. The CDR3, as DNA: TGTGCCAGCAGTTACGGGGGTTCTACCTACGAGCAGTACTTC.

The gene calls are TRBV28 and TRBJ2-7, with 9 bases fitting TRBD1. Germline loops: CDR1 MDHEN, CDR2 SYDVKM. The CDR3 is made up of 16 amino acids. V dropped 5 bases and J dropped 4; count of bases not matched to a gene: 12. CDR3 nucleotides: TGTGCCAGCAGTCCCCAACCGGGACAGGGTGCGTACGAGCAGTACTTC. This sequence encodes CASSPQPGQGAYEQYF.

The chain employs TRBV6-1 and TRBJ1-2; TRBD1 agrees at 8 bases. From germline, CDR1 is MNHNS and CDR2 SASEGT. The V gene end was trimmed by 7 bases and the J gene end by 9 bases; junction bases not matched to a gene: 7. There are 12 residues in the CDR3. The CDR3 region is CASTRGQGSYTF. The CDR3, as DNA: TGTGCCAGCACCCGAGGACAGGGTAGCTACACCTTC.

V is TRBV2 and J is TRBJ1-6; 9 bases map to TRBD1. Germline V CDR1 and CDR2: SNHLY, FYNNEI. After removal of 5 bases from V and 5 bases from J, the junction contained 4 bases not matched to a gene. The CDR3 is made up of 15 amino acids. The chain's CDR3 is CASSLGQGHNSPLHF. CDR3 coding DNA: TGTGCCAGCAGTCTGGGACAGGGTCATAATTCACCCCTCCACTTT. The full variable domain, rest sourced from reference TRBV2 and TRBJ1-6, is EPEVTQTPSHQVTQMGQEVILRCVPISNHLYFYWYRQILGQKVEFLVSFYNNEISEKSEIFDDQFSVERPDGSNFTLKIRSTKLEDSAMYFCASSLGQGHNSPLHFGNGTRLTVT.

Ten or more counts support this clonotype. The chain is built from TRBV20-1 and TRBJ1-6; unclear D gene. Germline V lookup: CDR1 DFQATT, CDR2 SNEGSKA (reference sequence). V was shortened by 0 bases and J by 4 bases, with 7 bases between the two germline ends. The length of the CDR3 is 14 residues. As DNA, the CDR3 is TGCAGTGCTAGAGAGAACAGTTATAATTCACCCCTCCACTTT. This codes for CSARENSYNSPLHF.

This chain joins TRBV6-1 and TRBJ2-1; 7 bases fit TRBD1. With V trimmed by 8 bases and J by 0 bases, 4 bases remained unmatched. Germline values: CDR1 MNHNS, CDR2 SASEGT. The CDR3 runs to 14 residues. CDR3 region: CASEGQNSYNEQFF. CDR3 DNA: TGTGCCAGCGAGGGACAGAACTCCTACAATGAGCAGTTCTTC.

The chain has TRBV27 and TRBJ2-2; unclear D gene. CDR1 MNHEY and CDR2 SMNVEV come from the germline V gene (reference sequence). This CDR3 has 13 residues. V shed 4 bases and J shed 0 bases, with 3 bases lying between them. As DNA, the CDR3 is TGTGCCAGCAGTTCCGCGAACACCGGGGAGCTGTTTTTT. This translates into CASSSANTGELFF.

The CDR3 bases are TGTGCCAGCAATAAAGGACAGGGTGGGGAGACCCAGTACTTC. This codes for CASNKGQGGETQYF. This chain connects TRBV2 to TRBJ2-5; 8 bases are a match to TRBD1. CDR3 length: 14 residues. V lost 7 bases to trimming and J lost 5 bases; unmatched junction nucleotides: 9. Germline CDR1 SNHLY, CDR2 FYNNEI.

This chain links TRBV20-1 with TRBJ2-4, with D tentatively TRBD1 (5 bases). The J call may not be correct, given that the DNA end is closer to TRBJ2-7. CDR1 DFQATT and CDR2 SNEGSKA come from the germline V gene (reference sequence). CDR3 length: 13 residues. CDR3 loop: CSASKGIEDEQYF. The CDR3 coding sequence is TGCAGTGCTAGCAAGGGGATTGAGGACGAGCAGTACTTC.

The gene calls are TRBV7-2 and TRBJ2-5, with TRBD2 matching over 9 bases. With 1 base clipped from V and 5 bases from J, the junction kept 5 bases outside the gene matches. Germline lookup yields CDR1 SGHTA and CDR2 FQGNSA. There are 15 residues in the CDR3. This CDR3 reads CASSLGLAGWETQYF. CDR3 nucleotides: TGTGCCAGCAGCTTAGGGCTAGCGGGGTGGGAGACCCAGTACTTC.

The V and J genes are TRBV10-2 and TRBJ2-1; 9 positions agree with TRBD1. The junction had 14 bases not matched to a gene; V was cut back by 4 bases and J by 13 bases. Germline V gene sequence: CDR1 WSHSY, CDR2 SAAADI. This CDR3 region has 15 residues. This chain's CDR3 is CASSVGTGPQETQFF. CDR3 coding DNA: TGCGCCAGCAGTGTTGGGACAGGGCCCCAAGAGACCCAGTTCTTC.

The CDR3 coding sequence is TGCGCCAGCAGCTTTCAGGAGTCGACAGATACGCAGTATTTT. It encodes CASSFQESTDTQYF. V gene TRBV5-1 combines with J gene TRBJ2-3; no clear D. This CDR3 is 14 amino acids long. The V gene's germline CDR1 is SGHRS and CDR2 YFSETQ. V was shortened by 2 bases and J by 3 bases, with 10 bases between the two germline ends.

This chain connects TRBV12-3 or TRBV12-4 to TRBJ2-4; 8 bases are shared with TRBD1. The J call is doubtful: the DNA matches TRBJ2-7 better. CDR3 length: 14 residues. This chain's CDR3 is CASSPTGVGSEQYF. The CDR3 coding sequence is TGTGCCAGCAGCCCGACAGGGGTGGGAAGCGAGCAGTACTTC.

V and J are TRBV6-1 and TRBJ2-5; D is unclear. This CDR3 has 14 residues. V was cut by 4 bases and J by 1 base, with 10 bases left in between. Per germline, CDR1 MNHNS and CDR2 SASEGT. CDR3 amino acids: CASSGWTGQETQYF. CDR3 nucleotides: TGTGCCAGCAGTGGCTGGACGGGCCAAGAGACCCAGTACTTC.

This clonotype was seen just once. This rearrangement joins TRBV20-1 to TRBJ1-4, with a tentative D call TRBD1 (6 bases). The CDR3 has 14 residues. V was clipped by 1 base and J by 7 bases, with 13 bases between them. Per the germline V gene, CDR1 is DFQATT and CDR2 is SNEGSKA (reference sequence). CDR3 nucleotide sequence: TGCAGTGCTAGAGCGCCAGGGGTTCGTGAAAAACTGTTTTTT. It codes for CSARAPGVREKLFF.

In its sample, this clonotype was seen many times. The CDR3 region has the DNA TGTGCCAGCAGCTTGGACCAGGGGGGCTACACCTTC. Protein sequence: CASSLDQGGYTF. The V call is TRBV7-9, the J call TRBJ1-2; TRBD1 is a possible D gene (6 bases). The CDR3 covers 12 residues. Looked up from germline, CDR1 is SEHNR and CDR2 is FQNEAQ (reference sequence). The germline V and J ends were trimmed by 3 bases and 8 bases, with 10 bases remaining between them.

This chain uses TRBV20-1 with TRBJ2-5; 7 bases agree with TRBD1. CDR3 size: 14 residues. V shed 5 bases, J shed 1 base, and the junction held 7 bases outside the gene matches. The germline V gene has CDR1 DFQATT and CDR2 SNEGSKA (reference sequence). CDR3 residues: CSADRQGTQETQYF. The CDR3 DNA sequence: TGCAGTGCTGACCGACAGGGTACCCAAGAGACCCAGTACTTC.

In its sample, this clonotype was seen a few times. The rearrangement uses TRBV20-1 and TRBJ2-5; 13 bases agree with TRBD2. CDR1 and CDR2 (germline): DFQATT, SNEGSKA (reference sequence). After removal of 5 bases from V and 5 bases from J, the junction contained 5 bases not matched to a gene. This CDR3 spans 14 amino acids. CDR3 protein: CSAGPTSGGETQYF. DNA of the CDR3: TGCAGTGCTGGTCCGACTAGCGGGGGGGAGACCCAGTACTTC.

The chain carries TRBV11-3 and TRBJ2-1; TRBD1 matches at 12 bases. CDR3 length: 18 amino acids. The germline V gene encodes CDR1 SGHNT and CDR2 YENEEA. With 3 bases clipped from V and 4 bases from J, the junction kept 10 bases outside the gene matches. CDR3 bases: TGTGCCAGCAGCTTGGGGACAGGGGGCGGCGGCGGGTACAATGAGCAGTTCTTC. It encodes CASSLGTGGGGGYNEQFF.

CDR3 residues: CASSLADPTYNEQFF. Here the CDR3 DNA reads TGTGCCAGCAGTTTAGCCGATCCAACCTACAATGAGCAGTTCTTC. The chain carries TRBV6-2 or TRBV6-3 and TRBJ2-1; D is unresolved. Trimming stripped 4 bases from V and 2 bases from J, with 12 bases between. The germline CDR1 and CDR2 sequences are MNHEY and SVGEGT. This CDR3 contains 15 residues.

DNA for the CDR3: TGCGCCAGCAGCTCTCAACCAGACAGGGACGAGCAGTACTTC. Protein sequence: CASSSQPDRDEQYF. This chain uses TRBV5-1 with TRBJ2-4, with 7 bases fitting TRBD1. The J call may be faulty, since TRBJ2-7 better matches the DNA end. The germline gives CDR1 SGHRS, CDR2 YFSETQ. This CDR3 comprises 14 residues.

DNA for the CDR3: TGCAGTGCCACCGGGACAGGGGACCATGAGCAGTTCTTC. It encodes CSATGTGDHEQFF. The chain couples TRBV20-1 to TRBJ2-1; 10 bases align to TRBD1. V lost 6 bases, J lost 8 bases, and 7 bases stayed unmatched. CDR3 size: 13 residues. The germline gives CDR1 DFQATT, CDR2 SNEGSKA (reference sequence).

This clonotype appeared a few times. The chain employs TRBV5-1 and TRBJ1-1, with D uncertain. CDR1 and CDR2 (germline): SGHRS, YFSETQ. The CDR3 is 13 residues long. V lost 4 bases to trimming and J lost 3 bases, with 10 bases between them. CDR3 amino acids: CASSPVGDTEAFF. In DNA, the CDR3 is TGCGCCAGCAGCCCGGTCGGGGACACTGAAGCTTTCTTT.

The chain couples TRBV5-6 to TRBJ1-1; no reliable D call. Germline V lookup: CDR1 SGHDT, CDR2 YYEEEE. This CDR3 contains 14 residues. The V end was cut by 4 bases, the J end by 5 bases, with 15 bases between. CDR3 residues: CASSPPRVQTEAFF. The CDR3 nucleotides read TGTGCCAGCAGCCCGCCACGGGTTCAAACTGAAGCTTTCTTT. The full variable domain, its missing parts supplied by reference TRBV5-6 and TRBJ1-1, is DAGVTQSPTHLIKTRGQQVTLRCSPKSGHDTVSWYQQALGQGPQFIFQYYEEEERQRGNFPDRFSGHQFPNYSSELNVNALLLGDSALYLCASSPPRVQTEAFFGQGTRLTVV.

Concerning this clonotype: One junction end disagrees with the germline gene, perhaps due to a read error. The V and J genes are TRBV12-3 or TRBV12-4 and TRBJ2-3; possible D gene TRBD2, 7 bases. This CDR3 is built from 15 residues. The CDR3 loop reads CVSSSRGGSTDTQYF. CDR3 sequence (DNA): TGTGTCAGCAGTTCAAGGGGGGGAAGCACAGATACGCAGTATTTT.

V is TRBV6-6 and J is TRBJ1-5; D is possibly TRBD1 (5 bases). The CDR3 contains 14 residues. With 6 bases removed from V and 3 bases from J, the gap between germline ends came to 12 bases. CDR1 and CDR2 from the germline V gene are MNHNY and SVGAGI (reference sequence). CDR3 DNA sequence: TGTGCCAGCAGCGACGACAGCGTCAATCAGCCCCAGCATTTT. This sequence encodes CASSDDSVNQPQHF.

The J gene is TRBJ2-7, the V gene TRBV7-6, with D perhaps matching TRBD2 (6 bases). Germline CDR1 is SGHVS and CDR2 is FNYEAQ. V was cut by 2 bases and J by 4 bases, with 15 bases left in between. This CDR3 contains 15 residues. The CDR3: CASSLTGTAEYEQYF. CDR3 DNA sequence: TGTGCCAGCAGCTTAACCGGGACTGCGGAGTACGAGCAGTACTTC.